The 18 T cell receptor beta chains listed next were all sequenced from one sample in a study of cytomegalovirus exposure and HLA in healthy donors. Primers: 60 Vbeta forward and 13 Jbeta reverse. The method was immunoSEQ multiplex PCR; TCRdb's version includes in-frame clones alone and lacks a portion of them. Of about 100,000 clones listed, around 84% are singletons. Material for sequencing was PBMCs. Receptors originate from a woman aged 18-29 years in good health and CMV-seronegative.

The genes are TRBV5-4 and TRBJ2-7, with 7 positions matching TRBD1. The CDR3 is made up of 16 amino acids. CDR1 and CDR2 from the germline V gene are SGHNT and YYREEE (reference sequence). The V segment lost 4 bases and the J segment 3 bases; nucleotides outside the gene matches: 13. In DNA, the CDR3 is TGTGCCAGCAGCACTAACAGGGGTATCGATAACTACGAGCAGTACTTC. This translates into CASSTNRGIDNYEQYF.

The chain combines TRBV2 with TRBJ2-7, with a possible D match to TRBD1 (6 bases). Trimming cost V 4 bases and J 4 bases, with 11 bases left between them. The CDR3 has 13 amino acids. Germline V gene sequence: CDR1 SNHLY, CDR2 FYNNEI. CDR3 protein: CASSAERGYEQYF. CDR3 DNA: TGTGCCAGCAGTGCTGAAAGGGGGTACGAGCAGTACTTC.

The genes are TRBV28 and TRBJ2-7; possibly TRBD1 for D (5 bases). The germline gives CDR1 MDHEN, CDR2 SYDVKM. The CDR3 totals 15 residues. V shed 2 bases and J shed 2 bases, with 13 bases lying between them. The CDR3 DNA reads TGTGCCAGCAGTTTACAAACAGGTCCTCCCTACGAGCAGTACTTC. Translation gives CASSLQTGPPYEQYF.

V is TRBV11-2 and J is TRBJ2-1; D ambiguous. CDR3 length equals 14 residues. The germline V gene has CDR1 SGHAT and CDR2 FQNNGV. Trimming left V 0 bases short and J 6 bases short, with 9 bases between. Here the CDR3 reads CASSLDLAINEQFF. In DNA form, the CDR3 reads TGTGCCAGCAGCTTAGATTTGGCCATCAATGAGCAGTTCTTC.

The chain joins TRBV7-8 to TRBJ2-1; tentatively, D is TRBD2 (6 bases). This CDR3 region has 18 residues. V was shortened by 3 bases and J by 7 bases, with 25 bases between the two germline ends. Germline lookup yields CDR1 SGHVS and CDR2 FQNEAQ. DNA of the CDR3: TGTGCCAGCAGCTTTCGGTACCCTACTAGGAGGGACCCAAATGAGCAGTTCTTC. It translates to CASSFRYPTRRDPNEQFF.

This clone was recorded many times. The chain is built from TRBV4-3 and TRBJ2-3; TRBD2 agrees at 12 bases. CDR1 is LGHNA, CDR2 YSLEER, per germline. Trimming took 0 bases from V and 4 from J; bases not matched to a gene: 2. The CDR3 is 16 amino acids. This CDR3 reads CASSQDLAGGPDTQYF. The CDR3 DNA reads TGCGCCAGCAGCCAAGATCTAGCGGGAGGGCCAGATACGCAGTATTTT.

The chain recombines TRBV19 with TRBJ2-2, with TRBD1 matching 8 bases. Trimming at V came to 6 bases and at J to 5 bases, leaving 5 bases not matched to a gene. From germline, CDR1 is LNHDA and CDR2 SQIVND (reference sequence). The CDR3 spans 14 residues. CDR3 DNA: TGTGCCAGTAGCCAGGGGGCGGGAACCGGGGAGCTGTTTTTT. It specifies CASSQGAGTGELFF.

The V call is TRBV28, the J call TRBJ2-6, with TRBD1 identical over 10 bases. The length of the CDR3 is 17 residues. Looked up from germline, CDR1 is MDHEN and CDR2 is SYDVKM. Trimming removed 5 bases from V and 0 bases from J; junction bases left unmatched: 4. CDR3 sequence: CASSPTGGGSGANVLTF. CDR3 nucleotides: TGTGCCAGCAGTCCGACAGGGGGCGGCTCTGGGGCCAACGTCCTGACTTTC.

The chain is built from TRBV5-1 and TRBJ1-2; 7 nucleotides agree with TRBD1. The J segment lost 0 bases and the V segment lost 0 bases, leaving 8 bases of the junction unmatched. This CDR3 is 17 amino acids long. The germline V gene encodes CDR1 SGHRS and CDR2 YFSETQ. This CDR3 is CASSLATGMPTNYGYTF. DNA of the CDR3: TGCGCCAGCAGCTTGGCGACAGGGATGCCTACTAACTATGGCTACACCTTC.

The sample holds one count of this clone. CDR3 in DNA: TGTGCCAGCAGCACCACGACAGGGGTGGGGCAGTTCTTC. This translates into CASSTTTGVGQFF. This chain joins TRBV21-1 and TRBJ2-1; TRBD1 is the table's D call, not checked against the DNA. TRBV21-1 is a listed pseudogene. The CDR3 covers 13 residues.

This chain joins TRBV5-1 and TRBJ2-1, with 10 bases fitting TRBD2. The V and J ends lost 0 bases and 7 bases, in that order; junction bases with no gene match: 16. This CDR3 comprises 19 residues. Germline V CDR1 and CDR2: SGHRS, YFSETQ. DNA for the CDR3: TGCGCCAGCAGCTTGGCCGGGACGGCACTAGCGGGATTACGAAATGAGCAGTTCTTC. Protein sequence: CASSLAGTALAGLRNEQFF.

This clone was seen a few times. This rearrangement joins TRBV28 to TRBJ2-1; 8 bases fit TRBD1. J was trimmed by 1 base and V by 5 bases; bases with no gene match: 13. The CDR3 has 18 amino acids. Looked up from germline, CDR1 is MDHEN and CDR2 is SYDVKM. The CDR3 here is CASSPRLGQGHSYNEQFF. The CDR3 nucleotides read TGTGCCAGCAGTCCTCGCCTTGGACAGGGCCATTCCTACAATGAGCAGTTCTTC.

CDR3 region: CASSFSWAGKVEQYF. The CDR3, as DNA: TGTGCCAGCAGCTTCAGTTGGGCTGGTAAGGTAGAGCAGTACTTC. The rearrangement joins TRBV7-9 to TRBJ2-7; D not resolved. This CDR3 spans 15 amino acids. V lost 3 bases and J 7 bases, leaving 19 bases between the germline ends. The germline V gene encodes CDR1 SEHNR and CDR2 FQNEAQ (reference sequence).

This clone was observed a few times. This chain links TRBV2 with TRBJ2-7, with 9 positions matching TRBD1. CDR1 is SNHLY, CDR2 FYNNEI, per germline. The CDR3 is 14 amino acids. Germline trimming cut 9 bases from V and 4 bases from J; bases unmatched to any gene: 10. CDR3 DNA sequence: TGTGCCAGTAGTACCGGGACAGGGTTTTACGAGCAGTACTTC. Translating gives CASSTGTGFYEQYF. The full variable domain, with the rest looked up from reference TRBV2 and TRBJ2-7, is EPEVTQTPSHQVTQMGQEVILRCVPISNHLYFYWYRQILGQKVEFLVSFYNNEISEKSEIFDDQFSVERPDGSNFTLKIRSTKLEDSAMYFCASSTGTGFYEQYFGPGTRLTVT.

The genes are TRBV30 and TRBJ1-3; no clear D gene. Trimming took off 0 bases at V and 2 bases at J, with 8 bases between the two ends. There are 14 residues in the CDR3. The V gene's germline CDR1 is GTSNPN and CDR2 SVGIG (reference sequence). Written as DNA, the CDR3 is TGTGCCTGGAGTGTGGAGATAGCTGGAAACACCATATATTTT. This translates into CAWSVEIAGNTIYF.

The rearrangement joins TRBV19 to TRBJ1-4; the match to TRBD1 covers 7 bases. V shed 7 bases, J shed 0 bases, and the junction held 2 bases outside the gene matches. The germline V gene encodes CDR1 LNHDA and CDR2 SQIVND (reference sequence). The length of the CDR3 is 14 residues. This CDR3 is CASIGQATNEKLFF. The CDR3 DNA reads TGTGCCAGTATCGGACAGGCAACTAATGAAAAACTGTTTTTT.

The chain is built from TRBV6-4 and TRBJ2-2; D might be TRBD1 (6 bases). V gave up 6 bases and J gave up 7 bases, with 9 bases separating them. The CDR3 is 12 residues long. CDR1 is MRHNA, CDR2 SNTAGT, per germline. The CDR3 here is CASRVDSGELFF. CDR3 sequence (DNA): TGTGCCAGCAGAGTGGACAGCGGGGAGCTGTTTTTT.

The rearrangement uses TRBV10-3 and TRBJ2-3, with 7 positions matching TRBD2. V lost 1 base and J lost 3; bases outside the gene matches: 7. Germline V CDR1 and CDR2: ENHRY, SYGVKD. The CDR3 contains 16 residues. CDR3 in DNA: TGTGCCATCAGTGAGTGGGTGGGAGGGCCGACAGATACGCAGTATTTT. Encoded protein: CAISEWVGGPTDTQYF.